This TCR beta chain was captured by sequencing in a study of blood T cells in healthy people across ages. Overall study results and limits: A roughly linear age-dependent decrease characterized TCR beta diversity per million T cells. The study found TCR beta diversity correlated strongly with naive T cell percentage.

The use of a sample-barcoded 5' primer and a J-beta primer mix characterized a second PCR of about 7 to 12 cycles. Each cDNA molecule was tagged by a template-switch adaptor with 12 random nucleotides. TCRdb ran MiXCR on the 5' RACE reads and lists one entry per CDR3 protein. The sample holds 1.5 million to 2 million distinct CDR3 sequences, approximately 50% seen once. This CDR3 has 15 residues. Per germline, CDR1 MDHEN and CDR2 SYDVKM. Points on this clonotype: Its antigen is as yet unknown.

This clonotype was obtained from a middle-aged woman in good health. V usage is TRBV28 and J usage is TRBJ2-7, with D possibly being TRBD2 (6 bases). TRBJ2-5 matches the DNA end more closely, so the J call is doubtful. Sequenced input: blood. The CDR3 loop is CASSLPTGDGETQYF. CDR3 DNA: TGTGCCAGCAGTCTGCCGACGGGGGACGGAGAGACCCAGTACTTC.